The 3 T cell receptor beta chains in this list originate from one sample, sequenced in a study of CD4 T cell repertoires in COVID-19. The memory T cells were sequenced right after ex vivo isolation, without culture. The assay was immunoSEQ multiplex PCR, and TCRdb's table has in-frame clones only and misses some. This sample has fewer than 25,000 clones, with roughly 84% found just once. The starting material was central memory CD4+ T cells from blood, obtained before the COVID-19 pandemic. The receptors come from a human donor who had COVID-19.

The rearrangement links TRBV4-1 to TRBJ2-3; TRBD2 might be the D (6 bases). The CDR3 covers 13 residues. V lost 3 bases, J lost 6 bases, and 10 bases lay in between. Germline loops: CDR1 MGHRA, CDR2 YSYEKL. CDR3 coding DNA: TGCGCCAGCAGCCAGGGGGGTCGGGATACGCAGTATTTT. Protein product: CASSQGGRDTQYF.

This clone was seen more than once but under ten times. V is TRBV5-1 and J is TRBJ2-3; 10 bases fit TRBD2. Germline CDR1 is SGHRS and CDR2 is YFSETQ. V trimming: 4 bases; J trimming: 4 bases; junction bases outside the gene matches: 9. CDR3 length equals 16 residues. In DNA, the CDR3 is TGCGCCAGCAGCCGGATAGCGGGAGGAGGGGCAGATACGCAGTATTTT. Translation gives CASSRIAGGGADTQYF.

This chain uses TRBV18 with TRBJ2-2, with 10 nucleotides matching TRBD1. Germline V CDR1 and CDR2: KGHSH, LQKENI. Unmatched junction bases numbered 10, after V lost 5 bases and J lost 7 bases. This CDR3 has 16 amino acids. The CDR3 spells CASSSPRQGAVGELFF. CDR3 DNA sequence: TGTGCCAGCTCATCCCCTCGACAGGGGGCTGTCGGGGAGCTGTTTTTT.